The clone carrying this T cell receptor (beta chain) occurred many times. These data belong to a study of regulatory T cells in long-lasting Graves disease. The CDR3 sequence is 11 residues long. From germline, CDR1 is LNHDA and CDR2 SQIVND (reference sequence). The V and J ends lost 3 bases and 11 bases respectively, with 10 bases between them. Specified time point: newly diagnosed GD, antithyroid drugs for less than 3 months. RNA isolated from PBMCs was used to make the TCR library. Building the TCR beta libraries relied on iRepertoire HTBI primers, and CDR3 regions underwent Arm-PCR. TCRdb re-called the multiplex PCR reads through MiXCR, storing one row per CDR3 protein. The sample carries approximately 360,000 distinct CDR3 sequences, approximately 12% recorded once. These records were also assigned to another study, of T cells in Graves' hyperthyroidism and ophthalmopathy. That source reports: First-round RT-PCR targeting the TCR CDR3 was performed with the HTBI primer set. Most thyroid clonotypes expanded above 0.001 were also detected in blood.

The chain carries TRBV19 and TRBJ1-1; unclear D gene. Material: peripheral blood mononuclear cells (PBMCs), obtained at new diagnosis, from a patient treated with antithyroid drugs. This sequence originates from a woman aged 18-29 years with Graves disease. The CDR3 here is CASSISVGAFF. In DNA, the CDR3 is TGTGCCAGTAGTATCTCTGTCGGCGCTTTCTTT.